This TCR beta chain was obtained from a study of identical twins. TCRdb reprocessed the 5' RACE reads via MiXCR and lists one record per CDR3 protein. The sample holds roughly 500,000 distinct CDR3 sequences, roughly a fifth seen once. This clonotype was counted a few times. These sequences were also reported in another study, on T cells expressing NK-cell markers.

The sequence derives from a woman between 18 and 29 years old in good health. The sequencing input was CD4+ T cells sorted from blood.

Here the CDR3 reads CASSPGREKLFF. In DNA form, the CDR3 reads TGTGCCAGCTCACCCGGAAGAGAAAAACTGTTTTTT. This chain joins TRBV18 and TRBJ1-4; D ambiguous. Germline CDR1 is KGHSH and CDR2 is LQKENI. Trimming removed 3 bases from V and 8 bases from J, with 7 bases in between. This CDR3 region has 12 residues.